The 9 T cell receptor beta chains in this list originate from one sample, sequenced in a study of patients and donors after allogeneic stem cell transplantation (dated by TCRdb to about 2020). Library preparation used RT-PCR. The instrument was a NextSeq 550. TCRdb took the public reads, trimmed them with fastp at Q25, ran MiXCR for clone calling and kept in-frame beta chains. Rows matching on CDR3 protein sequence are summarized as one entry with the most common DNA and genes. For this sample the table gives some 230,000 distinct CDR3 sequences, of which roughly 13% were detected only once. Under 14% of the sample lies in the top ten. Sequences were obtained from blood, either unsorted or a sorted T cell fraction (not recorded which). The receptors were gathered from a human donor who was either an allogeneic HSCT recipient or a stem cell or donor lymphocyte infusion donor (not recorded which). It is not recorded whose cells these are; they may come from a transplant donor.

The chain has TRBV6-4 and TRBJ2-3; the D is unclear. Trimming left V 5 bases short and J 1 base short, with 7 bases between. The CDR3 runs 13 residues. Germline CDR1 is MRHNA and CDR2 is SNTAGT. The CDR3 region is CASSRYGTDTQYF. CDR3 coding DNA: TGTGCCAGCAGTAGATATGGCACAGATACGCAGTATTTT.

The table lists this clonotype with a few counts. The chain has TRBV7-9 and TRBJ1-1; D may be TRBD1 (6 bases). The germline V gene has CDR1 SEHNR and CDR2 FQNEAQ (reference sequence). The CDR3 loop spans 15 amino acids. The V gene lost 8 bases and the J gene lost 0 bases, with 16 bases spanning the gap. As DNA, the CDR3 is TGTGCCAGCGCACTAGGGGGTACCATGAACACTGAAGCTTTCTTT. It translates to CASALGGTMNTEAFF.

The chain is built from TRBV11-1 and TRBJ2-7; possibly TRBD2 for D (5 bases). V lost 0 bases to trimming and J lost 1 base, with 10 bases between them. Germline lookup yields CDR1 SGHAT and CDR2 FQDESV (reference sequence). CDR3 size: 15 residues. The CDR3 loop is CASSLAGVESYEQYF. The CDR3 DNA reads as TGTGCCAGCAGCTTAGCGGGAGTCGAGTCCTACGAGCAGTACTTC.

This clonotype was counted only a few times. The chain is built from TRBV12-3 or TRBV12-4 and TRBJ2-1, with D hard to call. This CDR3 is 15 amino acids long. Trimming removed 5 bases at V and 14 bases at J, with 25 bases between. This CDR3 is CASSHGRLVATMEFF. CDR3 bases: TGTGCCAGCAGTCATGGACGGTTGGTGGCTACAATGGAGTTCTTC.

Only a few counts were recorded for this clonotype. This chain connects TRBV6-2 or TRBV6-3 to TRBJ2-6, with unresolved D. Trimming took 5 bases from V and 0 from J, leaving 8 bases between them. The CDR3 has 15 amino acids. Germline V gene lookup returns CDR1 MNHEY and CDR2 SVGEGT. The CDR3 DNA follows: TGTGCCAGCAGTCGGTGGGCCTCTGGGGCCAACGTCCTGACTTTC. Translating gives CASSRWASGANVLTF.

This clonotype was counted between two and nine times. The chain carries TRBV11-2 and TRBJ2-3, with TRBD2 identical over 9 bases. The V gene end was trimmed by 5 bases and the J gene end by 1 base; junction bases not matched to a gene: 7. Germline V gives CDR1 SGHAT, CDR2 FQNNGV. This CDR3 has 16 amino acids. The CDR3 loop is CASSPTTSGRTDTQYF. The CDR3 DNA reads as TGTGCCAGCAGCCCGACAACTAGCGGGCGCACAGATACGCAGTATTTT.

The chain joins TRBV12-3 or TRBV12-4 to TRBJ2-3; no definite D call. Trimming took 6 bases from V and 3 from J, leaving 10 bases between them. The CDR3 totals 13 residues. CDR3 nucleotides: TGTGCCAGCAGCTCGGGCCTGACAGATACGCAGTATTTT. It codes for CASSSGLTDTQYF.

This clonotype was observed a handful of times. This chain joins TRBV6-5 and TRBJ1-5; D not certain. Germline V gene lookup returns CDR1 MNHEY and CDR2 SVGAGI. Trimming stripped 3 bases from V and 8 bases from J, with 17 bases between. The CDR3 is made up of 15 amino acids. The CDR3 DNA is TGTGCCAGCAGTTATAGGCGGGAAGGACGGGAGCCCCAGCATTTT. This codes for CASSYRREGREPQHF.

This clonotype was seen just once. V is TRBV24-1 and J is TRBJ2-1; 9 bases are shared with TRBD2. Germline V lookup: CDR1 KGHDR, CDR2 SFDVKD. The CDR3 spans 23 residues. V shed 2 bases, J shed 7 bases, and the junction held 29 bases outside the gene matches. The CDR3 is CATSDSSSGDNHPFQYWGNEQFF. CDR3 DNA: TGTGCCACCAGTGATTCGTCTAGCGGGGACAACCATCCGTTCCAATACTGGGGAAATGAGCAGTTCTTC.